This T cell receptor (beta chain) is drawn from a study of beta chain features in type 1 diabetes. Overall study findings and caveats: Compared to healthy donors, patients appeared to have naive, central memory and Treg TCRB repertoires that were more alike. Small HLA sub-analyses could not settle whether HLA shapes TCRB rearrangement.

Germline-derived CDR1 and CDR2 are SGHAT and FQNNGV. CDR3 size: 14 residues. The V and J ends lost 0 bases and 3 bases respectively, with 7 bases between them. On this clone: Its antigen is unknown.

Every bit of the isolated RNA underwent reverse transcription, so sequencing read expressed TCRB transcripts. The data were produced by immunoSEQ multiplex PCR, yet TCRdb's version contains in-frame clones alone and is incomplete. The profile covers hundreds of thousands of clones, with about 70% appearing a single time and approximately 0.053% taken by the ten largest. Sequencing was done on a sample of naive CD4+ T cells from blood. The V call is TRBV11-2, the J call TRBJ2-3; no reliable D call. The TCR originated in a man aged 25-40 years in good health. The CDR3: CASSLDIGTDTQYF. CDR3 DNA sequence: TGTGCCAGCAGCTTAGACATCGGTACAGATACGCAGTATTTT. Filled out from reference TRBV11-2 and TRBJ2-3, the complete variable domain reads EAGVAQSPRYKIIEKRQSVAFWCNPISGHATLYWYQQILGQGPKLLIQFQNNGVVDDSQLPKDRFSAERLKGVDSTLKIQPAKLEDSAVYLCASSLDIGTDTQYFGPGTRLTVL.